These T cell receptor beta chains were read from a single sample in a study of STAT5B mutations in CD4+ large granular lymphocyte leukemia. Sequenced by immunoSEQ multiplex PCR; TCRdb stores in-frame clones only, minus some. The table has about 35,000 clones, 65% to 70% seen once. The material sequenced was CD4+ T cells from blood buffy coats. The receptor source for this set is a human donor in good health. CDR3s include the opening cysteine and the closing phenylalanine or tryptophan. A D gene is named only where the DNA matches it firmly. Clone size appears in some rows only: once, few, many, or a class for an expanded clone.

clone size	J gene	V gene	D gene	CDR3 DNA	CDR3 protein
.	TRBJ1-1	TRBV25-1	TRBD1	TGTGCCAGCAGTGAGAGACAGGGGGCGTTGAACACTGAAGCTTTCTTT	CASSERQGALNTEAFF
.	TRBJ1-5	TRBV19	.	TGTGCCAGTAACAGGGAGAGCAATCAGCCCCAGCATTTT	CASNRESNQPQHF
.	TRBJ1-2	TRBV19	TRBD1	TGTGCCAGTAGTCGAGGACAGGGGGTCAGGGCCGATGGCTACACCTTC	CASSRGQGVRADGYTF
once	TRBJ1-3	TRBV7-6	TRBD1	TGTGCCAGCAGCCCCCGGACAGGGCTGGCAGGAAACACCATATATTTT	CASSPRTGLAGNTIYF
.	TRBJ2-1	TRBV19	.	TGTGCCAGTAGGGGGGAGGGGGGCAAGTACAATGAGCAGTTCTTC	CASRGEGGKYNEQFF
.	TRBJ1-1	TRBV27	.	TGTGCCAGCAAACTCCGGCCCGGGGTGGTGAACACTGAAGCTTTCTTT	CASKLRPGVVNTEAFF
.	TRBJ2-5	TRBV5-1	TRBD2	TGCGCCAGCAGCTTGGGGGCTAGCGGGGGGGCGATGGAGACCCAGTACTTC	CASSLGASGGAMETQYF
.	TRBJ2-2	TRBV7-8	TRBD1	TGTGCCAGCAGCCCCAGGACAGGGACGAACACCGGGGAGCTGTTTTTT	CASSPRTGTNTGELFF
.	TRBJ1-1	TRBV10-2	.	TGCGCCAGCATAGGGGGAGGGGGTGCTGAAGCTTTCTTT	CASIGGGGAEAFF
.	TRBJ2-1	TRBV19	.	TGTGCCAGTAGTATTGCAGGGCCCGTTTACAATGAGCAGTTCTTC	CASSIAGPVYNEQFF
once	TRBJ1-5	TRBV6-6	.	TGTGCCAGCTCCTCGCCTAGGAGCAATCAGCCCCAGCATTTT	CASSSPRSNQPQHF
.	TRBJ1-2	TRBV6-6	TRBD1	TGTGCCAGCACCCGACAGGGTGGCTATGGCTACACCTTC	CASTRQGGYGYTF
.	TRBJ1-1	TRBV6-6	.	TGTGCCAGCAGTTACGAGACAGGAAGGGTTGAAGCTTTCTTT	CASSYETGRVEAFF
.	TRBJ1-2	TRBV19	.	TGTGCCAGTAGTATAGGGGGCAGTTCTAACTATGGCTACACCTTC	CASSIGGSSNYGYTF